This entry describes one T cell receptor beta chain. The entry originates in a study of CD8+ T cells in alopecia areata. The overall study: Treated patients received oral tofacitinib, 5 to 10 mg twice daily.

J gave up 2 bases and V 4 bases, and 5 bases lay outside the gene matches. This CDR3 spans 15 amino acids. Germline V lookup: CDR1 SQVTM, CDR2 ANQGSEA. Described treatment: oral pan-JAK inhibitor, 5-10 mg twice daily. It was from alopecia areata patients that lesional scalp punch biopsies and peripheral blood were collected. Extracted RNA was reverse transcribed, and the resulting cDNA served as sequencing template. Generated by immunoSEQ multiplex PCR, the TCRdb table keeps only in-frame clones and is missing some. The sample holds around 200,000 clones, 40% to 65% seen once. The chain carries TRBV29-1 and TRBJ2-3; 11 bases fit TRBD1. The sample here was CD8+ T cells sorted from blood, taken at week 24, from a patient treated with tofacitinib. This clonotype originated in a human donor with alopecia areata. The CDR3 loop reads CSVVGDRGYTDTQYF. The CDR3 nucleotides are TGCAGCGTTGTGGGGGACAGGGGGTACACAGATACGCAGTATTTT.